This TCR beta chain is drawn from a study of T cell repertoires in cytomegalovirus infection. Background on the study: It can be stated that public TCR beta signatures indicated CMV infection as well as a matching HLA type.

This clonotype has just a few counts. Antigen: not known. Findings of the study overall: Accumulated public TCR beta family frequency recognized individuals carrying CMV together with the relevant HLA. Predominance within the ex vivo response was attributable to HLA-C-restricted CMV-specific TCR beta clonotypes.

TCRdb processed the reads anew with MiXCR; each CDR3 protein has one entry. This table has about 250,000 distinct CDR3 sequences, over 15% appearing once. The TCR was taken from a human donor in good health (CMV status not recorded). Some clones in this sample may be carry-over from other donors' samples. Sequenced input: CD8+ T cells from PBMCs.

The CDR3 reads CASSLGIGVTDTQYF. The CDR3 coding sequence is TGTGCCAGCAGTTTAGGCATAGGGGTCACAGATACGCAGTATTTT. V is TRBV27 and J is TRBJ2-3, with D possibly TRBD1 on 5 matching bases. This CDR3 region has 15 residues. Trimming took off 2 bases at V and 2 bases at J, with 11 bases between the two ends. The germline V gene encodes CDR1 MNHEY and CDR2 SMNVEV (reference sequence).